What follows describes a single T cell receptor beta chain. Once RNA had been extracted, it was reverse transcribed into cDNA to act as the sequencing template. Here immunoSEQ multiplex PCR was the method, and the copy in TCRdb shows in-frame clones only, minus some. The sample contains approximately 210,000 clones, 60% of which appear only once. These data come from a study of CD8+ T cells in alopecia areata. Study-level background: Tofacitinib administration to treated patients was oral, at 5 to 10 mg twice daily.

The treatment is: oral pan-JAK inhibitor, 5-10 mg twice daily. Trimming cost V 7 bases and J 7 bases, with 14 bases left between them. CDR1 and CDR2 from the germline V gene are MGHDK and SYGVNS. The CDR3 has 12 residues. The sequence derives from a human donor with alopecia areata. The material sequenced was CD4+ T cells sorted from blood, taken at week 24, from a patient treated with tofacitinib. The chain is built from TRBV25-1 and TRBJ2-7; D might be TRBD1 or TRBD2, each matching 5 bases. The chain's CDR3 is CASTRGTGEQYF. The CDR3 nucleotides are TGTGCCAGCACGAGAGGGACGGGTGAGCAGTACTTC.